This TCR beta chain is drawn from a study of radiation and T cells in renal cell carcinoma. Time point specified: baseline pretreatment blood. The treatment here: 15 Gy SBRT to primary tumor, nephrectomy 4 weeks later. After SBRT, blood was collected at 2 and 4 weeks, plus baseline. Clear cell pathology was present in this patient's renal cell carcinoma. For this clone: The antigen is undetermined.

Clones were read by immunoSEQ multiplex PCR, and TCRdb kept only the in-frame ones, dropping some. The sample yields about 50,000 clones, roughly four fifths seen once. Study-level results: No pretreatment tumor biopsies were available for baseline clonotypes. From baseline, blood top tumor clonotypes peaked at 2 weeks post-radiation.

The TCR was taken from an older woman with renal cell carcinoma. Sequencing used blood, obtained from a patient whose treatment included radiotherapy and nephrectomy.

DNA for the CDR3: TGTGCCAGTACACTCTCACCGGGGGACACTGAAGCTTTCTTT. This gives the protein CASTLSPGDTEAFF. The chain employs TRBV19 and TRBJ1-1, with D perhaps matching TRBD1 (5 bases). Germline V gene sequence: CDR1 LNHDA, CDR2 SQIVND (reference sequence). There are 14 residues in the CDR3. Trimming cost V 7 bases and J 3 bases, with 15 bases left between them.